The 8 T cell receptor beta chains below all came from one sample that was sequenced in a study of T cells after yellow fever vaccination. TCRdb analysed the 5' RACE reads with MiXCR anew, one entry per CDR3 protein. Of about 260,000 distinct CDR3 sequences in the sample, about 5.2% are singletons; the top ten hold 2.5% to 4%. This sample comprised CD4+ T cells sorted from PBMCs, obtained on the day of the yellow fever booster vaccination. The origin of the receptors is a young man who received the YFV17D yellow fever vaccine.

The gene calls are TRBV11-2 and TRBJ2-3, with D uncertain. Trimming removed 1 base from V and 2 bases from J, with 10 bases in between. The germline V gene encodes CDR1 SGHAT and CDR2 FQNNGV. CDR3 size: 15 residues. The CDR3 DNA reads TGTGCCAGCAGCTTAGGTATATCCACCACAGATACGCAGTATTTT. Translating it yields CASSLGISTTDTQYF.

This clonotype turned up a few times. Germline is not matched at one junction end, which may reflect a read error. The V and J genes are TRBV20-1 and TRBJ1-2; 8 positions agree with TRBD1. Germline V gives CDR1 DFQATT, CDR2 SNEGSKA (reference sequence). The CDR3 is 9 amino acids. This CDR3 reads CSASRTGSF. The DNA of the CDR3 is TGCAGTGCTAGCCGGACAGGGAGTTTC.

The CDR3 DNA reads TGTGCCAGCAGCCGACGGTTCTCCTACGAGCAGTACTTC. This encodes CASSRRFSYEQYF. The chain carries TRBV13 and TRBJ2-7; D gene uncertain. CDR1 is PRHDT and CDR2 is FYEKMQ in the germline V gene (reference sequence). CDR3 size: 13 residues. V was trimmed by 5 bases and J by 0 bases, leaving 8 bases between them.

This chain connects TRBV7-2 to TRBJ2-5; D ambiguous. CDR1 is SGHTA and CDR2 is FQGNSA in the germline V gene. This CDR3 spans 13 amino acids. Deletions cut 5 bases from V and 1 base from J, with 8 bases between. The CDR3 coding sequence is TGTGCCAGCAGCGTCCGACGCCAAGAGACCCAGTACTTC. It translates to CASSVRRQETQYF. The whole variable domain, filled in from reference TRBV7-2 and TRBJ2-5, reads GAGVSQSPSNKVTEKGKDVELRCDPISGHTALYWYRQSLGQGLEFLIYFQGNSAPDKSGLPSDRFSAERTGGSVSTLTIQRTQQEDSAVYLCASSVRRQETQYFGPGTRLLVL.

The table lists this clonotype with many counts. V usage is TRBV7-2 and J usage is TRBJ2-5; D is ambiguous. Germline CDR1 is SGHTA and CDR2 is FQGNSA. The CDR3 covers 15 residues. Deletions cut 4 bases from V and 5 bases from J, with 17 bases between. DNA of the CDR3: TGTGCCAGCAGCTCTAGGGTCTTGCTGGGGGAGACCCAGTACTTC. Translating gives CASSSRVLLGETQYF.

The rearrangement joins TRBV9 to TRBJ1-2; D may be TRBD1 (5 bases). Germline V gene lookup returns CDR1 SGDLS and CDR2 YYNGEE. This CDR3 contains 17 residues. The germline V and J ends were trimmed by 0 bases and 5 bases, with 20 bases remaining between them. The CDR3 sequence: CASSVGGIAGPLYGYTF. The CDR3 coding sequence is TGTGCCAGCAGCGTAGGAGGGATCGCAGGGCCCCTTTATGGCTACACCTTC.

The chain is built from TRBV9 and TRBJ2-3; a weak D match, TRBD2 (6 bases). The V and J ends lost 2 bases and 3 bases respectively, with 19 bases between them. This CDR3 has 17 residues. CDR1 and CDR2 (germline): SGDLS, YYNGEE. The CDR3 protein is CASSVSGGLGGTDTQYF. DNA of the CDR3: TGTGCCAGCAGCGTCTCCGGTGGCCTCGGGGGAACAGATACGCAGTATTTT.

This clonotype appeared many times. This chain connects TRBV20-1 to TRBJ2-3; 7 bases match TRBD1. V lost 6 bases to trimming and J lost 2 bases; unmatched junction nucleotides: 8. The CDR3 has 14 amino acids. In germline, CDR1 is DFQATT, CDR2 SNEGSKA (reference sequence). CDR3: CSAGPGTATDTQYF. CDR3 nucleotides: TGCAGTGCCGGACCCGGGACAGCCACAGATACGCAGTATTTT.